These 5 T cell receptor beta chains were all obtained from the same sample, sequenced in a study of blood T cell repertoires in COVID-19. Method: immunoSEQ multiplex PCR; TCRdb's copy keeps in-frame clones and lacks some. The sample lists about 52,000 clones, about 82% occurring once. Sequenced: peripheral blood. The receptor source for this set is a woman older than 75 with acute or convalescent COVID-19.

The table lists this clone with a count of one. In nucleotides, the CDR3 is TGTGCCTGGAGTGTTGGACAGTCTAATTCACCCCTCCACTTT. Its translation: CAWSVGQSNSPLHF. V usage is TRBV30 and J usage is TRBJ1-6, with D maybe TRBD1 (6 bases). The germline CDR1 and CDR2 sequences are GTSNPN and SVGIG (reference sequence). The ends were cut back, 0 bases at V and 6 bases at J, with 9 bases in the middle. This CDR3 region has 14 residues.

The rearrangement uses TRBV13 and TRBJ2-1; unclear D gene. The CDR3 is 14 residues long. Trimming took off 1 base at V and 8 bases at J, with 12 bases between the two ends. Germline V gives CDR1 PRHDT, CDR2 FYEKMQ (reference sequence). CDR3 coding DNA: TGTGCCAGCAGCTTAGTGGCCACCAGGTATGAGCAGTTCTTC. Encoded protein: CASSLVATRYEQFF.

The chain is built from TRBV6-5 and TRBJ1-5; 10 bases are shared with TRBD1. V was clipped by 4 bases and J by 2 bases; unmatched bases: 5. Germline CDR1 reads MNHEY; CDR2 reads SVGAGI. The CDR3 totals 16 residues. The CDR3 reads CASSFGGTGGNQPQHF. In DNA, the CDR3 is TGTGCCAGCAGTTTCGGCGGGACAGGGGGCAATCAGCCCCAGCATTTT.

Turning to this clone: Other nucleotide sequences in the sample specify the same CDR3. This chain joins TRBV3-1 (or the pseudogene TRBV3-2) and TRBJ1-1; no firm D call. V gave up 0 bases and J gave up 3 bases, with 5 bases separating them. The germline CDR1 and CDR2 sequences are LGHDT and YNNKEL (reference sequence). The CDR3 is 13 amino acids. The CDR3 loop is CASSQDKYTEAFF. In DNA, the CDR3 is TGTGCCAGCAGCCAAGACAAATACACTGAAGCTTTCTTT.

The V call is TRBV6-5, the J call TRBJ2-2; the match to TRBD1 covers 9 bases. The CDR3 totals 15 residues. Germline values: CDR1 MNHEY, CDR2 SVGAGI. The ends lost 2 bases at V and 5 bases at J; junction bases unmatched: 3. CDR3 bases: TGTGCCAGCAGTTACCGGGACAGGGCGACCGGGGAGCTGTTTTTT. Translating it yields CASSYRDRATGELFF.